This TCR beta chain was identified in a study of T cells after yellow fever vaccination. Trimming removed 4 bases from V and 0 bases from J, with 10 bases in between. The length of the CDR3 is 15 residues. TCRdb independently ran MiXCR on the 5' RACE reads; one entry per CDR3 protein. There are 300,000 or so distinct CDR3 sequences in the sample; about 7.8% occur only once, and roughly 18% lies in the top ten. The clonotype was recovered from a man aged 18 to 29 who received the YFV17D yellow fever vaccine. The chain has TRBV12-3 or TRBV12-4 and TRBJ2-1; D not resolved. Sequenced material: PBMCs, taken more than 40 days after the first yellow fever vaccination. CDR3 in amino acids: CASSSYQSSYNEQFF. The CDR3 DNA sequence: TGTGCCAGCAGTTCTTACCAATCCTCCTACAATGAGCAGTTCTTC.